A single sample gave rise to the 30 T cell receptor beta chains below, sequenced in a study of cytomegalovirus exposure and HLA in healthy donors. The PCR made use of 60 Vbeta and 13 Jbeta primers. TCRdb's table, derived via immunoSEQ multiplex PCR, lists solely in-frame clones and lacks some. This sample carries around 120,000 clones, 74% of them seen once, and the ten largest clones take 2.6%. The sequenced sample consisted of PBMCs. The receptors come from a man in his forties or fifties in good health and CMV-seropositive.

V gene TRBV5-8 combines with J gene TRBJ2-7, with 7 bases fitting TRBD2. The V and J ends lost 4 bases and 0 bases, in that order; junction bases with no gene match: 10. This CDR3 is 16 amino acids long. Germline CDR1 reads SGHTS; CDR2 reads YDEGEE. The chain's CDR3 is CASSRGTTESSYEQYF. CDR3 in DNA: TGTGCCAGCAGCCGCGGGACTACTGAAAGCTCCTACGAGCAGTACTTC.

V is TRBV4-1 and J is TRBJ2-3, with D unclear. V dropped 0 bases and J dropped 7 bases, with 8 bases sitting between them. Germline lookup yields CDR1 MGHRA and CDR2 YSYEKL. The CDR3 runs 13 residues. The CDR3 coding sequence is TGCGCCAGCAGCCAAGAAGAGGAGTATACGCAGTATTTT. It specifies CASSQEEEYTQYF.

This sequence joins TRBV4-2 and TRBJ1-2, with TRBD1 matching over 11 bases. Germline V gene sequence: CDR1 LGHNA, CDR2 YNFKEQ. V trimming: 2 bases; J trimming: 6 bases; junction bases outside the gene matches: 8. This CDR3 has 16 residues. The CDR3 protein is CASSQYTGQGANGYTF. CDR3 DNA sequence: TGTGCCAGCAGCCAATATACCGGACAGGGGGCGAATGGCTACACCTTC.

The chain recombines TRBV2 with TRBJ1-3, with no clear D. The CDR3 is 13 residues long. Germline CDR1 reads SNHLY; CDR2 reads FYNNEI. Trimming cost V 6 bases and J 0 bases, with 6 bases left between them. CDR3 protein: CASSGDSGNTIYF. Here the CDR3 DNA reads TGTGCCAGCAGCGGGGACTCTGGAAACACCATATATTTT.

This clone was seen once. V is TRBV5-1 and J is TRBJ2-1; 10 nucleotides line up with TRBD2. The length of the CDR3 is 14 residues. CDR1 is SGHRS, CDR2 YFSETQ, per germline. J lost 9 bases, V lost 4 bases, and 7 bases had no gene match. This CDR3 is CASSDSGRAGEQFF. CDR3 coding DNA: TGCGCCAGCAGCGACAGCGGGAGGGCAGGTGAGCAGTTCTTC.

This chain connects TRBV7-9 to TRBJ1-1; a possible D gene is TRBD1 (5 bases). Per the germline V gene, CDR1 is SEHNR and CDR2 is FQNEAQ (reference sequence). This CDR3 is built from 14 residues. V was clipped by 1 base and J by 3 bases, with 9 bases between them. The CDR3 reads CASSLEAGHTEAFF. The CDR3, as DNA: TGTGCCAGCAGCTTAGAGGCAGGGCACACTGAAGCTTTCTTT.

The V call is TRBV7-3, the J call TRBJ2-1; TRBD1 agrees at 8 bases. Germline V gene sequence: CDR1 SGHTA, CDR2 FQGTGA. This CDR3 comprises 14 residues. The ends lost 5 bases at V and 8 bases at J; junction bases unmatched: 8. The CDR3 reads CASSPQGAGDEQFF. CDR3 sequence (DNA): TGTGCCAGCAGCCCCCAGGGGGCGGGCGATGAGCAGTTCTTC.

The chain couples TRBV29-1 to TRBJ1-1, with D perhaps matching TRBD1 (6 bases). V lost 2 bases and J 5 bases, leaving 15 bases between the germline ends. Per the germline V gene, CDR1 is SQVTM and CDR2 is ANQGSEA. This CDR3 region has 14 residues. The CDR3 DNA reads as TGCAGCGTTGAACAAGGGGGAGTTGGTACTGAAGCTTTCTTT. Its protein is CSVEQGGVGTEAFF.

This clone was seen a few times. The chain combines TRBV5-1 with TRBJ2-2; perhaps TRBD1 as D (6 bases). Germline V gene sequence: CDR1 SGHRS, CDR2 YFSETQ. The ends were cut back, 4 bases at V and 1 base at J, with 8 bases in the middle. This CDR3 region has 14 residues. In DNA, the CDR3 is TGCGCCAGCAGCCCGACAGGGAACACCGGGGAGCTGTTTTTT. Amino acids: CASSPTGNTGELFF.

V and J are TRBV18 and TRBJ2-5; 11 bases line up with TRBD2. The CDR3 consists of 15 residues. Trimming at V came to 0 bases and at J to 4 bases, leaving 1 base not matched to a gene. The V gene's germline CDR1 is KGHSH and CDR2 LQKENI. The CDR3 is CASSPPGLAVETQYF. CDR3 in DNA: TGTGCCAGCTCACCACCGGGACTAGCGGTAGAGACCCAGTACTTC.

The rearrangement uses TRBV27 and TRBJ1-5, with D maybe TRBD1 (6 bases). The CDR3 contains 15 residues. The V end was cut by 3 bases, the J end by 3 bases, with 12 bases between. Per the germline V gene, CDR1 is MNHEY and CDR2 is SMNVEV (reference sequence). Here the CDR3 DNA reads TGTGCCAGCAGTTTCCTTGACAGGCCCAATCAGCCCCAGCATTTT. This translates into CASSFLDRPNQPQHF.

As concerns this clone: Relative to the germline gene, one junction end is altered; a read error may explain this. This CDR3 is also generated by other DNA sequences in the sample. The chain couples TRBV28 to TRBJ1-4; 7 nucleotides agree with TRBD1. The CDR3 covers 16 residues. CDR1 is MDHEN and CDR2 is SYDVKM in the germline V gene. As DNA, the CDR3 is TGCGCCAGCGGATGGACAGGACCCGCAACTAATGAAAAACTGTTTTTT. Amino acid sequence: CASGWTGPATNEKLFF.

V and J are TRBV28 and TRBJ2-1, with a tentative D call TRBD2 (6 bases). The CDR3 length is 15 residues. Between the trimmed V and J ends, which lost 7 bases and 0 bases, there was a span of 13 bases. The germline V gene encodes CDR1 MDHEN and CDR2 SYDVKM. The chain's CDR3 is CASIGGGFSYNEQFF. CDR3 nucleotides: TGTGCCAGCATTGGAGGAGGGTTCTCCTACAATGAGCAGTTCTTC. The variable domain in full, with the rest retrieved from reference TRBV28 and TRBJ2-1, is DVKVTQSSRYLVKRTGEKVFLECVQDMDHENMFWYRQDPGLGLRLIYFSYDVKMKEKGDIPEGYSVSREKKERFSLILESASTNQTSMYLCASIGGGFSYNEQFFGPGTRLTVL.

The V call is TRBV6-1, the J call TRBJ1-1, with D possibly matching TRBD1 (6 bases). The CDR3 loop spans 14 amino acids. V lost 3 bases to trimming and J lost 6 bases, with 14 bases between them. Germline V gives CDR1 MNHNS, CDR2 SASEGT. The CDR3 protein is CASSDWGGIAEAFF. The CDR3, as DNA: TGTGCCAGCAGTGATTGGGGGGGCATAGCTGAAGCTTTCTTT.

The chain employs TRBV2 and TRBJ1-2, with a possible D match to TRBD1 (5 bases). Germline-derived CDR1 and CDR2 are SNHLY and FYNNEI. The V gene lost 6 bases and the J gene lost 6 bases, with 23 bases spanning the gap. CDR3 size: 16 residues. CDR3 nucleotides: TGTGCCAGCAGCCCCCGTGACAGCGTGCCAAGGAATGGCTACACCTTC. Translated: CASSPRDSVPRNGYTF.

This clone was seen a handful of times. DNA for the CDR3: TGTGCCTGGAGTGCTAGCGGGGGGAGCACAGATACGCAGTATTTT. Its translation is CAWSASGGSTDTQYF. The chain uses TRBV30 and TRBJ2-3, with 11 bases matching TRBD2. The CDR3 is 15 residues long. Germline assignment: CDR1 GTSNPN and CDR2 SVGIG (reference sequence). The V and J ends lost 1 base and 0 bases, in that order; junction bases with no gene match: 0.

This chain connects TRBV11-3 to TRBJ2-2; D might be TRBD1 (5 bases). V dropped 1 base and J dropped 3 bases, with 9 bases sitting between them. The CDR3 contains 15 residues. From germline, CDR1 is SGHNT and CDR2 YENEEA. The CDR3 nucleotides are TGTGCCAGCAGCTTAGGCGGACACTACACCGGGGAGCTGTTTTTT. Protein product: CASSLGGHYTGELFF.

The chain is built from TRBV7-3 and TRBJ2-7; tentatively, D is TRBD1 (7 bases). The CDR3 extends over 15 amino acids. CDR1 is SGHTA, CDR2 FQGTGA, per germline. V dropped 0 bases and J dropped 5 bases, with 14 bases sitting between them. In DNA, the CDR3 is TGTGCCAGCAGCTTAACGGGCGGAGGGGGCGACGAGCAGTACTTC. Its protein is CASSLTGGGGDEQYF.

This sequence joins TRBV19 and TRBJ2-1, with D maybe TRBD2 (6 bases). CDR3 length: 15 amino acids. Trimming cost V 4 bases and J 4 bases, with 14 bases left between them. Germline V gives CDR1 LNHDA, CDR2 SQIVND (reference sequence). The CDR3 protein is CASSTRTNRYNEQFF. DNA for the CDR3: TGTGCCAGTAGTACCAGGACTAACCGGTACAATGAGCAGTTCTTC.

This clone was recorded once. The chain combines TRBV10-1 with TRBJ1-5; 7 bases match TRBD1. The CDR3 spans 14 residues. With V trimmed by 8 bases and J by 1 base, 5 bases remained unmatched. Germline V CDR1 and CDR2: WNHNN, SYGVQD (reference sequence). CDR3 loop: CASSAGGSNQPQHF. DNA for the CDR3: TGCGCCAGCTCGGCAGGGGGGAGCAATCAGCCCCAGCATTTT.

The J gene is TRBJ1-1, the V gene TRBV5-4; D ambiguous. This CDR3 comprises 15 residues. Germline V CDR1 and CDR2: SGHNT, YYREEE (reference sequence). Trimming cost V 4 bases and J 6 bases, with 19 bases left between them. The CDR3 spells CASSTGSSRFAEAFF. Here the CDR3 DNA reads TGTGCCAGCAGCACCGGGTCATCCCGTTTCGCTGAAGCTTTCTTT.

The CDR3 loop reads CASSSLGTGGLGELFF. CDR3 bases: TGTGCCAGTAGTTCCCTCGGGACAGGGGGGCTCGGGGAGCTGTTTTTT. The V call is TRBV19, the J call TRBJ2-2; 11 bases match TRBD1. The CDR3 extends over 16 amino acids. V was pared by 5 bases and J by 7 bases, with 9 bases of the junction left unmatched. Germline V gives CDR1 LNHDA, CDR2 SQIVND (reference sequence).

This clone was found a few times. V and J are TRBV9 and TRBJ2-3; D unresolved. The germline V gene has CDR1 SGDLS and CDR2 YYNGEE. The ends were cut back, 0 bases at V and 6 bases at J, with 11 bases in the middle. This CDR3 is built from 14 residues. The CDR3 DNA follows: TGTGCCAGCAGCGTAGCTCGTGACGGGGATACGCAGTATTTT. Protein product: CASSVARDGDTQYF.

The genes are TRBV6-1 and TRBJ2-5; 7 bases map to TRBD1. The V and J ends lost 7 bases and 4 bases, in that order; junction bases with no gene match: 3. CDR3 length: 12 residues. Germline CDR1 and CDR2: MNHNS and SASEGT. The CDR3 loop reads CASKDRRETQYF. CDR3 nucleotides: TGTGCCAGCAAGGACAGGCGAGAGACCCAGTACTTC.

This clone occurred a few times. V gene TRBV10-3 combines with J gene TRBJ2-3; D ambiguous. Germline assignment: CDR1 ENHRY and CDR2 SYGVKD. Trimming left V 6 bases short and J 5 bases short, with 12 bases between. The CDR3 sequence is 13 residues long. In DNA, the CDR3 is TGTGCCATCAGCCGCGGCCGCCAAGATACGCAGTATTTT. Encoded protein: CAISRGRQDTQYF.

This chain connects TRBV5-4 to TRBJ1-1; D perhaps matches TRBD1 (5 bases). V was clipped by 6 bases and J by 6 bases, with 15 bases between them. The CDR3 totals 13 residues. Germline V gene data show CDR1 as SGHNT and CDR2 as YYREEE (reference sequence). CDR3 residues: CASTDQGGAEAFF. CDR3 nucleotide sequence: TGTGCCAGCACCGACCAGGGCGGAGCTGAAGCTTTCTTT.

V usage is TRBV4-2 and J usage is TRBJ1-4, with D unresolved. Germline assignment: CDR1 LGHNA and CDR2 YNFKEQ. Trimming shortened V by 4 bases and J by 0 bases, and 6 bases separated the two germline ends. This CDR3 spans 14 amino acids. CDR3 nucleotide sequence: TGTGCCAGCAGCCGCGCGGCAACTAATGAAAAACTGTTTTTT. This encodes CASSRAATNEKLFF.

This clone occurred a few times. J is TRBJ2-5 and V is TRBV27, with 10 bases fitting TRBD1. The DNA end is a closer match to TRBJ2-7, so the J assignment may be wrong. The CDR3 sequence is 15 residues long. CDR1 is MNHEY, CDR2 SMNVEV, per germline (reference sequence). CDR3: CASSFRQGARYEQYF. The CDR3 DNA is TGTGCCAGCAGTTTTAGACAGGGGGCCCGGTACGAGCAGTACTTC.

The V gene is TRBV5-1, the J gene TRBJ2-7; tentative D call: TRBD1 (7 bases). V was trimmed by 1 base and J by 6 bases, leaving 11 bases between them. Germline CDR1 is SGHRS and CDR2 is YFSETQ. CDR3 length: 13 residues. CDR3 bases: TGCGCCAGCAGCTTGTCCAGGGGGGTCGAGCAGTACTTC. This encodes CASSLSRGVEQYF. Full variable domain (outside the CDR3, taken from reference TRBV5-1 and TRBJ2-7): KAGVTQTPRYLIKTRGQQVTLSCSPISGHRSVSWYQQTPGQGLQFLFEYFSETQRNKGNFPGRFSGRQFSNSRSEMNVSTLELGDSALYLCASSLSRGVEQYFGPGTRLTVT.

The chain couples TRBV28 to TRBJ1-4; D call uncertain. V was clipped by 5 bases and J by 7 bases, with 11 bases between them. The CDR3 totals 13 residues. Germline CDR1 MDHEN, CDR2 SYDVKM. CDR3 residues: CASSLFSGEKLFF. The CDR3 coding sequence is TGTGCCAGCAGTCTCTTCAGTGGTGAAAAACTGTTTTTT.